The rows below give T cell receptor beta chains drawn from one sample of a study of blood T cell repertoires in COVID-19. Using immunoSEQ multiplex PCR, the repertoire was profiled, and TCRdb retains in-frame clones only, with some absent. The data hold some 500,000 clones, with 85% to 90% observed a single time. The sample was peripheral blood. The receptors here all came from a woman aged 50 to 65 with COVID-19, enrolled during active disease. Both conserved end residues are part of each CDR3. The order of the fields is V gene, J gene, CDR3 protein.

TRBV7-3	TRBJ2-3	CASSPVSSGGDTQYF
TRBV30	TRBJ2-5	CAWSGAGSRETQYF
TRBV5-1	TRBJ1-5	CASSPGQGAGQPQHF
TRBV7-2	TRBJ2-3	CASSFSQSTDTQYF
TRBV5-5	TRBJ2-7	CASSRALGQGAKNSYEQYF
TRBV19	TRBJ1-2	CASSWASYGYTF
TRBV5-6	TRBJ1-2	CASSSTTGEDFRYGYTF
TRBV19	TRBJ1-1	CASSRGTENTEAFF
TRBV2	TRBJ1-4	CASSPGTVAAVGKLFF
TRBV18	TRBJ1-1	CASSQGQMNTEAFF
TRBV25-1	TRBJ2-5	CASSREGETQYF
TRBV7-9	TRBJ1-3	CASSLAGLPNTIYF
TRBV7-9	TRBJ2-3	CASSPAGHADTQYF
TRBV30	TRBJ2-7	CAWSRTVAYEQYF
TRBV15	TRBJ1-5	CATSRRGGAGQPQHF